What follows describes a single T cell receptor (beta chain). Germline values: CDR1 SGHKS, CDR2 YYEKEE (reference sequence). This CDR3 comprises 16 residues. V gave up 4 bases and J gave up 5 bases, with 22 bases separating them. The method was immunoSEQ multiplex PCR; TCRdb's version includes in-frame clones alone and lacks a portion of them. The repertoire holds 800,000 or so clones, 90% to 97% seen once, with about 0.25% in the top ten. These data originate in a study of shared clonotypes between healthy human individuals. Naive CD8 populations comprised CD45RO-negative cells positively selected for CCR7, excluding terminally differentiated effector memory CD45RA+ cells.

The specimen sequenced was naive CD8+ T cells sorted from blood. The receptor comes from a man aged 25 to 40 in good health. The chain employs TRBV5-5 and TRBJ2-7, with D tentatively TRBD1 (6 bases). The CDR3 DNA reads TGTGCCAGCAGCCTGGATAGGGGGACGCCCCGCCACGAGCAGTACTTC. Its protein product is CASSLDRGTPRHEQYF.